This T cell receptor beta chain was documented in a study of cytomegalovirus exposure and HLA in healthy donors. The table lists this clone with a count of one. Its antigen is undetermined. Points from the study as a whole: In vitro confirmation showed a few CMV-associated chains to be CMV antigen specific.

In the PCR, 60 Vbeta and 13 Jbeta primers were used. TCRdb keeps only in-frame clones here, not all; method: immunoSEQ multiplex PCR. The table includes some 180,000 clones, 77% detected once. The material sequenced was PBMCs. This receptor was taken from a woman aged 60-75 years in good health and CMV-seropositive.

CDR3 loop: CASSPQAEPGGYTF. The CDR3 bases are TGCGCCAGCAGCCCGCAAGCCGAGCCCGGGGGCTACACCTTC. The chain carries TRBV5-1 and TRBJ1-2; D ambiguous. The CDR3 is made up of 14 amino acids. V was pared by 4 bases and J by 8 bases, with 18 bases between. CDR1 is SGHRS, CDR2 YFSETQ, per germline.